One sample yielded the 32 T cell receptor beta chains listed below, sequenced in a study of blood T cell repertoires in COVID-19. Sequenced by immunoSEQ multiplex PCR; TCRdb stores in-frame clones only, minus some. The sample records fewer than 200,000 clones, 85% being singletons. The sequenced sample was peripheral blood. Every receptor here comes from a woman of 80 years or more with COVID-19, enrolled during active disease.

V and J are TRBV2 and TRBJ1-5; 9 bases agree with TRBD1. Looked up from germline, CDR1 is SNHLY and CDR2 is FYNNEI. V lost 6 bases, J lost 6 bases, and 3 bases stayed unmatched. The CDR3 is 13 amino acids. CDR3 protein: CASRGQGGQPQHF. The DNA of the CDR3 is TGTGCCAGCAGGGGACAGGGTGGTCAGCCCCAGCATTTT.

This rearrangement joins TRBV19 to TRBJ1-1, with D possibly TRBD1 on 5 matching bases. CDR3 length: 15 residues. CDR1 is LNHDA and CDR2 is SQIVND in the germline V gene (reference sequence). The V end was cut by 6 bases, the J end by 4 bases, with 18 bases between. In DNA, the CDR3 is TGTGCCAGTAGCCGGGGGGGGGTACTCGGCACTGAAGCTTTCTTT. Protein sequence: CASSRGGVLGTEAFF.

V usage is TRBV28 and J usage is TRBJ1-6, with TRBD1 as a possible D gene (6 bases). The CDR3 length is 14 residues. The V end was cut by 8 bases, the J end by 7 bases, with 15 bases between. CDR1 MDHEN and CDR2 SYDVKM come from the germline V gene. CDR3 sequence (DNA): TGTGCCAGCGTGGACAGATACGACAATTCACCCCTCCACTTT. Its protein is CASVDRYDNSPLHF.

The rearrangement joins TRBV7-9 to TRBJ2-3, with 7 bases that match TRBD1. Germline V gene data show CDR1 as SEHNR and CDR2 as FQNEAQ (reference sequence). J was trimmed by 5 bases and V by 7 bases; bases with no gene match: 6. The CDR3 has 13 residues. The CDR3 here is CASKGGAGDTQYF. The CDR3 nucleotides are TGTGCCAGCAAAGGGGGCGCGGGAGATACGCAGTATTTT.

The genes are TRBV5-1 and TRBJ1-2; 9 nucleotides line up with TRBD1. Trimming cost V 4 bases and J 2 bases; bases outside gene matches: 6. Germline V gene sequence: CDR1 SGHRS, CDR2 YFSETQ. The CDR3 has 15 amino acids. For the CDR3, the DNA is TGCGCCAGCAGCGCGGGACAGGGTACCAACTATGGCTACACCTTC. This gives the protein CASSAGQGTNYGYTF.

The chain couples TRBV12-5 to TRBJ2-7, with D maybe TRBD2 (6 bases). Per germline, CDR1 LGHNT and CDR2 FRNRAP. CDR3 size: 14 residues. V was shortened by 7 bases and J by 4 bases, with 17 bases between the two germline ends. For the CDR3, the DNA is TGTGCTAGTGCGGGACTCCTGAGCCCTTACGAGCAGTACTTC. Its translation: CASAGLLSPYEQYF.

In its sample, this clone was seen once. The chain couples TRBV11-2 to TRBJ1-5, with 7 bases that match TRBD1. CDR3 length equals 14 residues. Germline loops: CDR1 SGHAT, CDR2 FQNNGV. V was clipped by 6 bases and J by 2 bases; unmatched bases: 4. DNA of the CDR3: TGTGCCAGCAGTCCCGGACAGGGCAATCAGCCCCAGCATTTT. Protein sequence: CASSPGQGNQPQHF. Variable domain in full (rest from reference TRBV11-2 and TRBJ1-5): EAGVAQSPRYKIIEKRQSVAFWCNPISGHATLYWYQQILGQGPKLLIQFQNNGVVDDSQLPKDRFSAERLKGVDSTLKIQPAKLEDSAVYLCASSPGQGNQPQHFGDGTRLSIL.

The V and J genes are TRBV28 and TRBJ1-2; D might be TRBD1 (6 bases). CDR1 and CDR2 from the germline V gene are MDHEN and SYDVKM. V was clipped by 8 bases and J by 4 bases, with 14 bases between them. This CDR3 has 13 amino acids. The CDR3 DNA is TGTGCCAGCCGCAGGGGAGGGCTCTATGGCTACACCTTC. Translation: CASRRGGLYGYTF.

The CDR3 is CASSLDLRSYNSPLHF. CDR3 DNA: TGTGCCAGCAGCTTGGATCTGCGCTCCTATAATTCACCCCTCCACTTT. V gene TRBV5-5 combines with J gene TRBJ1-6; unclear D gene. This CDR3 has 16 residues. Looked up from germline, CDR1 is SGHKS and CDR2 is YYEKEE (reference sequence). Trimming pared 0 bases from V and 0 bases from J, leaving 7 bases between. Combining the CDR3 with reference TRBV5-5 and TRBJ1-6 gives the whole variable domain DAGVTQSPTHLIKTRGQQVTLRCSPISGHKSVSWYQQVLGQGPQFIFQYYEKEERGRGNFPDRFSARQFPNYSSELNVNALLLGDSALYLCASSLDLRSYNSPLHFGNGTRLTVT.

In nucleotides, the CDR3 is TGTGCCAGCAGCACCTCCGGGAGCTCTGATGAAAAACTGTTTTTT. It codes for CASSTSGSSDEKLFF. V and J are TRBV5-6 and TRBJ1-4; the D is unclear. Trimming took off 4 bases at V and 6 bases at J, with 16 bases between the two ends. In germline, CDR1 is SGHDT, CDR2 YYEEEE. This CDR3 contains 15 residues.

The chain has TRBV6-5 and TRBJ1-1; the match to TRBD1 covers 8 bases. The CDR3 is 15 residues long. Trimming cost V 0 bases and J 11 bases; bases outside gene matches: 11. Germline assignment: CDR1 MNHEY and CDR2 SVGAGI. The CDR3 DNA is TGTGCCAGCAGTTACTCAGGACTAGACAGGGGACGGGCTTTCTTT. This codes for CASSYSGLDRGRAFF.

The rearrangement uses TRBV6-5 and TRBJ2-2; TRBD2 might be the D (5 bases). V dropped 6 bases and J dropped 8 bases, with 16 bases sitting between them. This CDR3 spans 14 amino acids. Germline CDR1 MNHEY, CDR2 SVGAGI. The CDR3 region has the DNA TGTGCCAGCAGCCCCCCGGGGATACGAGGGGAGCTGTTTTTT. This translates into CASSPPGIRGELFF.

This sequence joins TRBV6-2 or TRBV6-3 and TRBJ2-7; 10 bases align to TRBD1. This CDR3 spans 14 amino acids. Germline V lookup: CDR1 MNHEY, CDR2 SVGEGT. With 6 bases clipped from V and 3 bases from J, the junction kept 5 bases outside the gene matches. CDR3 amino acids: CASSLTGGGYEQYF. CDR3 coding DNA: TGTGCCAGCAGCCTGACAGGGGGCGGCTACGAGCAGTACTTC.

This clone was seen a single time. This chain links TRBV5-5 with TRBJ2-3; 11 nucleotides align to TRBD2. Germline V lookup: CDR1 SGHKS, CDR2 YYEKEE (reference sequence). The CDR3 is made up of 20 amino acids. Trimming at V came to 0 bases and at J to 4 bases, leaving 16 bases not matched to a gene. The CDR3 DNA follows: TGTGCCAGCAGCTTGGCCCCATCAGGGGGGCGGACTAGCGGGCCAGATACGCAGTATTTT. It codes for CASSLAPSGGRTSGPDTQYF. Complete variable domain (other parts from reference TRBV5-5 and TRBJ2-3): DAGVTQSPTHLIKTRGQQVTLRCSPISGHKSVSWYQQVLGQGPQFIFQYYEKEERGRGNFPDRFSARQFPNYSSELNVNALLLGDSALYLCASSLAPSGGRTSGPDTQYFGPGTRLTVL.

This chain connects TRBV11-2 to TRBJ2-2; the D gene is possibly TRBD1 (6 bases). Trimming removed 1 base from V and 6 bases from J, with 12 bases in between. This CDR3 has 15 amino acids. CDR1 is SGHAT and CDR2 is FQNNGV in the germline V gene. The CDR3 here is CASSLVAGVAGELFF. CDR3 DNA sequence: TGTGCCAGCAGCTTAGTGGCAGGGGTCGCCGGGGAGCTGTTTTTT.

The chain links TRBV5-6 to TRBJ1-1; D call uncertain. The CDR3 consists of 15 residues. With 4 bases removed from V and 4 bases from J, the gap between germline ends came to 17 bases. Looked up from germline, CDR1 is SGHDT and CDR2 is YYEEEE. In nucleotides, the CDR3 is TGTGCCAGCAGCAGTCCTCGGCGGGCGCGCACTGAAGCTTTCTTT. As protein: CASSSPRRARTEAFF.

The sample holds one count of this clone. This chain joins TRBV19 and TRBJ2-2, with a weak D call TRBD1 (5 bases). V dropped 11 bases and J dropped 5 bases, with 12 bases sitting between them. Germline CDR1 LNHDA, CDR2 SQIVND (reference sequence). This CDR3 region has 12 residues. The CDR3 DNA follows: TGTGCCGTACAGGTCTGGACCGGGGAGCTGTTTTTT. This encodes CAVQVWTGELFF.

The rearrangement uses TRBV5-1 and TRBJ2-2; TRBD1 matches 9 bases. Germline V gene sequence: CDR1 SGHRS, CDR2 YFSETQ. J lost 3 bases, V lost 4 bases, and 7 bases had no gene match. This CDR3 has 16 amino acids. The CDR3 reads CASSPRTGADTGELFF. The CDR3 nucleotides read TGCGCCAGCAGCCCCAGGACAGGGGCGGACACCGGGGAGCTGTTTTTT.

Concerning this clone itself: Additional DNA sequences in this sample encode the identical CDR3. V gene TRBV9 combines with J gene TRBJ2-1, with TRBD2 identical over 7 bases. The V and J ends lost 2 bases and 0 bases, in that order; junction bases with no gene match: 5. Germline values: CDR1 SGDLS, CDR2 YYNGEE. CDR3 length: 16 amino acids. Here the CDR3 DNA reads TGTGCCAGCAGCGTCGGGGGGAGGAGCTCCTACAATGAGCAGTTCTTC. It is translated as CASSVGGRSSYNEQFF.

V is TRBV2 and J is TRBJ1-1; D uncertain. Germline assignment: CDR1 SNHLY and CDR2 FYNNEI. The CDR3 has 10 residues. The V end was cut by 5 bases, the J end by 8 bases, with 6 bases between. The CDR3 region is CASSLREAFF. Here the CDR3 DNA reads TGTGCCAGCAGTCTCCGGGAAGCTTTCTTT. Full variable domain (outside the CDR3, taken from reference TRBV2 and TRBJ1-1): EPEVTQTPSHQVTQMGQEVILRCVPISNHLYFYWYRQILGQKVEFLVSFYNNEISEKSEIFDDQFSVERPDGSNFTLKIRSTKLEDSAMYFCASSLREAFFGQGTRLTVV.

This chain's CDR3 is CASTNRREIPYEQYF. The DNA of the CDR3 is TGTGCCAGCACCAACCGTCGGGAGATCCCCTACGAGCAGTACTTC. The V and J genes are TRBV2 and TRBJ2-7, with D possibly matching TRBD2 (6 bases). This CDR3 is 15 amino acids long. Trimming pared 7 bases from V and 2 bases from J, leaving 18 bases between. The germline CDR1 and CDR2 sequences are SNHLY and FYNNEI.

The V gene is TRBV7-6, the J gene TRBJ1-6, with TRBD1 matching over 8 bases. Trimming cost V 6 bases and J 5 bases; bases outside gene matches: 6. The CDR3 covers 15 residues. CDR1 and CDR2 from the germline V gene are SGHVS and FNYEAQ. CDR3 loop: CASRPDRANNSPLHF. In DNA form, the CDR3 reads TGTGCCAGCAGACCGGACAGGGCTAATAATTCACCCCTCCACTTT.

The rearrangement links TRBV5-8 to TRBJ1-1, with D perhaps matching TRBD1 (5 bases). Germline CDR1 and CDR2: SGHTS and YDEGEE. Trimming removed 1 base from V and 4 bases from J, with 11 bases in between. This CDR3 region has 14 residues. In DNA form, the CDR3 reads TGTGCCAGCAGCTTGCAGGGTTTGGGCACTGAAGCTTTCTTT. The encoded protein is CASSLQGLGTEAFF.

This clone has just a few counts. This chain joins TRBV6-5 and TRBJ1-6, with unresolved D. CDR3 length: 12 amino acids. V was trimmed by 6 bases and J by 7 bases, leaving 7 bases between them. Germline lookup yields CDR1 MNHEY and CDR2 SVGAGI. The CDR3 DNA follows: TGTGCCAGCAGACAGTTCAATTCACCCCTCCACTTT. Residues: CASRQFNSPLHF.

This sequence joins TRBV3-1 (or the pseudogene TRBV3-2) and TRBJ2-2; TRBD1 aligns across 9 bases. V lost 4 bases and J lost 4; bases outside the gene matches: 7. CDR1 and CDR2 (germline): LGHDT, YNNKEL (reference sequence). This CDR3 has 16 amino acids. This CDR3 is CASSRPGTGSTGELFF. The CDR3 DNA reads TGTGCCAGCAGCCGTCCCGGGACAGGGTCCACCGGGGAGCTGTTTTTT.

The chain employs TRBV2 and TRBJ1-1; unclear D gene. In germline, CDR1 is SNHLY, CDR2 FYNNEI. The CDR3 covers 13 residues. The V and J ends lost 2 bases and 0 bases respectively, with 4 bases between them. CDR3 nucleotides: TGTGCCAGCAGTGAATATATGAACACTGAAGCTTTCTTT. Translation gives CASSEYMNTEAFF.

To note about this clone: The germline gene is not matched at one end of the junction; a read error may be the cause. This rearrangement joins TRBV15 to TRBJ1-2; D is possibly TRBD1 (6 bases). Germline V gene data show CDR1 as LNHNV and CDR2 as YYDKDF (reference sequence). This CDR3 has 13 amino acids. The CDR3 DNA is TGTGCCACCAGCAGAGATGGACAGTCCTACGGATCCTTC. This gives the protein CATSRDGQSYGSF.

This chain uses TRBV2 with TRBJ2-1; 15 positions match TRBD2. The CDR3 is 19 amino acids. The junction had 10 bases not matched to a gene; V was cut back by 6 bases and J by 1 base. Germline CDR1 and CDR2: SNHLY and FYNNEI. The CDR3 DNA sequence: TGTGCCAGCAGGGGGGGGACTAGCGGGAGGAGTGGGTCCTACAATGAGCAGTTCTTC. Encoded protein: CASRGGTSGRSGSYNEQFF.

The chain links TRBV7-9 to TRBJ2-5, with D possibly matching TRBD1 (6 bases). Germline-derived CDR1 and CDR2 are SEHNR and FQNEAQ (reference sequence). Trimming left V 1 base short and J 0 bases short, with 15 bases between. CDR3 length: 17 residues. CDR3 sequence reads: CASSLVGRGRHQETQYF. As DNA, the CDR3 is TGTGCCAGCAGCTTAGTGGGCAGGGGTCGACACCAAGAGACCCAGTACTTC.

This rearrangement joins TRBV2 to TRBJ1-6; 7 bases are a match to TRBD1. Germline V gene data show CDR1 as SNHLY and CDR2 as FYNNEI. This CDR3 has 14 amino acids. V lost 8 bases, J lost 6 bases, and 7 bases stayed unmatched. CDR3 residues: CASCLGTANSPLHF. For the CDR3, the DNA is TGTGCCAGCTGTTTAGGGACAGCTAATTCACCCCTCCACTTT.

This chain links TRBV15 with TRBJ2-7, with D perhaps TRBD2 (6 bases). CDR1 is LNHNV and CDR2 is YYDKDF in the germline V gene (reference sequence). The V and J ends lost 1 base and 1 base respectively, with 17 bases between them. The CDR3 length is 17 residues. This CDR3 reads CATSRASWAGGSYEQYF. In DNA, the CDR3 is TGTGCCACCAGCAGAGCGTCCTGGGCAGGAGGGTCCTACGAGCAGTACTTC.

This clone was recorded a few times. This CDR3 is CASSPRRSWGTASTDTQYF. The CDR3 DNA reads TGTGCCAGCAGCCCCCGACGGTCGTGGGGCACAGCTAGCACAGATACGCAGTATTTT. The genes are TRBV4-2 and TRBJ2-3; maybe TRBD1 (5 bases). Trimming stripped 4 bases from V and 0 bases from J, with 23 bases between. The CDR3 extends over 19 amino acids. The germline V gene encodes CDR1 LGHNA and CDR2 YNFKEQ.